Listed below are T cell receptor beta chains from one sample, sequenced in a study of blood T cell repertoires in COVID-19. Generated by immunoSEQ multiplex PCR, the TCRdb table keeps only in-frame clones and is missing some. The data show approximately 150,000 clones, approximately 86% seen once. Sequenced input: peripheral blood. The receptors come from a woman aged 55 to 70 with acute or convalescent COVID-19. Both conserved end residues are part of each CDR3. The order of the fields is J gene, D gene, clone size, V gene, CDR3 protein, CDR3 DNA. The D gene is left open where the match is weak. Some rows mark clone size as missing; the rest say once, few, many or name a class of expanded clone.

j_gene: TRBJ2-2
d_gene: TRBD1
abundance: NA
v_gene: TRBV14
CDR3aa: CASSQAGTGGTGELFF
CDR3nt: TGTGCCAGCAGCCAAGCCGGGACAGGGGGCACCGGGGAGCTGTTTTTT

j_gene: TRBJ1-4
d_gene: NA
abundance: NA
v_gene: TRBV18
CDR3aa: CASSPRRGTNEKLFF
CDR3nt: TGTGCCAGCTCACCGCGCCGTGGAACTAATGAAAAACTGTTTTTT

j_gene: TRBJ2-1
d_gene: NA
abundance: NA
v_gene: TRBV11-3
CDR3aa: CASSPPGLQEQFF
CDR3nt: TGTGCCAGCAGCCCGCCGGGACTCCAAGAGCAGTTCTTC

j_gene: TRBJ2-4
d_gene: NA
abundance: NA
v_gene: TRBV19
CDR3aa: CASRPWGLAGPLGNIQYF
CDR3nt: TGTGCCAGTAGACCCTGGGGACTCGCGGGGCCTTTGGGGAACATTCAGTACTTC

j_gene: TRBJ1-1
d_gene: NA
abundance: NA
v_gene: TRBV18
CDR3aa: CASSRTGLPSEAFF
CDR3nt: TGTGCCAGCTCACGAACAGGGCTACCCAGTGAAGCTTTCTTT

j_gene: TRBJ2-1
d_gene: TRBD2
abundance: NA
v_gene: TRBV5-4
CDR3aa: CASSFRLAGTNEQFF
CDR3nt: TGTGCCAGCAGCTTTAGACTAGCGGGTACCAATGAGCAGTTCTTC

j_gene: TRBJ2-5
d_gene: TRBD1
abundance: once
v_gene: TRBV20-1
CDR3aa: CGTGDQETQYF
CDR3nt: TGTGGGACAGGGGACCAAGAGACCCAGTACTTC

j_gene: TRBJ2-6
d_gene: TRBD1
abundance: NA
v_gene: TRBV24-1
CDR3aa: CATSDPQGQSSGANVLTF
CDR3nt: TGTGCCACCAGTGACCCGCAGGGACAGAGCTCTGGGGCCAACGTCCTGACTTTC

j_gene: TRBJ2-1
d_gene: TRBD1
abundance: NA
v_gene: TRBV16
CDR3aa: CASSQRDSNEQFF
CDR3nt: TGTGCCAGCAGCCAACGGGACAGCAATGAGCAGTTCTTC

j_gene: TRBJ2-1
d_gene: TRBD2
abundance: NA
v_gene: TRBV3-1/TRBV3-2
CDR3aa: CASSQAHRTSDEQFF
CDR3nt: TGTGCCAGCAGCCAAGCCCATAGGACTAGTGATGAGCAGTTCTTC

j_gene: TRBJ2-3
d_gene: TRBD2
abundance: NA
v_gene: TRBV11-3
CDR3aa: CASSLRSSGGTDTQYF
CDR3nt: TGTGCCAGCAGCTTACGATCTAGCGGGGGGACAGATACGCAGTATTTT

j_gene: TRBJ2-3
d_gene: TRBD2
abundance: NA
v_gene: TRBV4-2
CDR3aa: CASSPTSGVADTQYF
CDR3nt: TGTGCCAGCAGCCCGACTAGCGGGGTAGCAGATACGCAGTATTTT

j_gene: TRBJ2-2
d_gene: NA
abundance: NA
v_gene: TRBV28
CDR3aa: CASSLLSTANTGELFF
CDR3nt: TGTGCCAGCAGTTTACTGTCGACAGCAAACACCGGGGAGCTGTTTTTT

j_gene: TRBJ2-1
d_gene: TRBD1
abundance: NA
v_gene: TRBV6-1
CDR3aa: CASSAQAGDRGRPYEQFF
CDR3nt: TGTGCCAGCAGTGCGCAGGCAGGGGACAGGGGGCGCCCGTATGAGCAGTTCTTC

j_gene: TRBJ2-2
d_gene: NA
abundance: NA
v_gene: TRBV11-3
CDR3aa: CASSARLGPNTGELFF
CDR3nt: TGTGCCAGCAGCGCAAGACTAGGCCCGAACACCGGGGAGCTGTTTTTT

j_gene: TRBJ1-1
d_gene: TRBD1
abundance: NA
v_gene: TRBV11-2
CDR3aa: CASSFGSGGPTGSEAFF
CDR3nt: TGTGCCAGCAGCTTTGGGTCAGGGGGCCCGACGGGCTCTGAAGCTTTCTTT

j_gene: TRBJ1-5
d_gene: NA
abundance: once
v_gene: TRBV15
CDR3aa: CATSREGVPQPQHF
CDR3nt: TGTGCCACCAGCAGAGAAGGGGTTCCCCAGCCCCAGCATTTT

j_gene: TRBJ1-2
d_gene: NA
abundance: few
v_gene: TRBV30
CDR3aa: CAWSVQGRGYTF
CDR3nt: TGTGCCTGGAGTGTACAGGGTAGGGGCTACACCTTC

j_gene: TRBJ2-2
d_gene: NA
abundance: NA
v_gene: TRBV10-2
CDR3aa: CASSEGGRVTNTGELFF
CDR3nt: TGCGCCAGCAGTGAAGGGGGTCGGGTCACGAACACCGGGGAGCTGTTTTTT

j_gene: TRBJ2-3
d_gene: NA
abundance: NA
v_gene: TRBV2
CDR3aa: CASSDSGVPDTQYF
CDR3nt: TGTGCCAGCAGTGACTCAGGGGTCCCAGATACGCAGTATTTT

j_gene: TRBJ2-4
d_gene: TRBD2
abundance: many
v_gene: TRBV6-1
CDR3aa: CASSDGVERGLLDIQYF
CDR3nt: TGTGCCAGCAGTGATGGGGTAGAGCGGGGACTCCTGGACATTCAGTACTTC

j_gene: TRBJ1-2
d_gene: TRBD1
abundance: NA
v_gene: TRBV10-2
CDR3aa: CASSQTGTHGYTF
CDR3nt: TGCGCCAGCAGCCAGACAGGGACCCATGGCTACACCTTC